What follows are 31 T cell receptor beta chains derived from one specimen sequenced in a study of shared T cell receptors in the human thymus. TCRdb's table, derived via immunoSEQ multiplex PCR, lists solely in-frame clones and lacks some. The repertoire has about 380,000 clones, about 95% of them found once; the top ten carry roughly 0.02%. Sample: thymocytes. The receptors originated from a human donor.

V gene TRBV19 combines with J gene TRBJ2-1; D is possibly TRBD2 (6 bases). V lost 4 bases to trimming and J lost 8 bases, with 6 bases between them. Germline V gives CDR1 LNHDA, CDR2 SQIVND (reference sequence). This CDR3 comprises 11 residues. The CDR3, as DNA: TGTGCCAGTAGTAAGCGGGATGAGCAGTTCTTC. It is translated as CASSKRDEQFF.

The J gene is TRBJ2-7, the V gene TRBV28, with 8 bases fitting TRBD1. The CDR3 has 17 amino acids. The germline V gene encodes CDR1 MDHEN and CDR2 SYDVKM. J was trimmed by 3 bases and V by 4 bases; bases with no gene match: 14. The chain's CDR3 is CASSSEPDRELNYEQYF. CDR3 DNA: TGTGCCAGCAGTTCGGAACCGGACAGGGAACTGAACTACGAGCAGTACTTC.

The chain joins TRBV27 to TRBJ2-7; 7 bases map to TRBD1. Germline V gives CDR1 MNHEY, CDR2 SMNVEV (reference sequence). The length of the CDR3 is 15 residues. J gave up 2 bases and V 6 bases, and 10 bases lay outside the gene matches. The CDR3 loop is CASRGRDSKTYEQYF. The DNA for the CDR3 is TGTGCCAGCAGGGGCCGGGACAGCAAAACCTACGAGCAGTACTTC.

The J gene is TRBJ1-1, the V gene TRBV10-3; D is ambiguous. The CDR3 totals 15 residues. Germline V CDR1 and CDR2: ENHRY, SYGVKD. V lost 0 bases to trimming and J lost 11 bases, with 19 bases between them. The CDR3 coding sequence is TGTGCCATCAGTGAGTCCTCGGTTGTGGGATTAGAGGCTTTCTTT. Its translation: CAISESSVVGLEAFF.

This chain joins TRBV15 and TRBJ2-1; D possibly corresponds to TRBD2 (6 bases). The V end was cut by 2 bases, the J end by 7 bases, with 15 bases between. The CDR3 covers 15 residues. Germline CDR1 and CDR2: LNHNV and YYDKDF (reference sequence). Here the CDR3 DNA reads TGTGCCACCAGCAGATCCACAACGGGGGAGAATGAGCAGTTCTTC. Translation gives CATSRSTTGENEQFF.

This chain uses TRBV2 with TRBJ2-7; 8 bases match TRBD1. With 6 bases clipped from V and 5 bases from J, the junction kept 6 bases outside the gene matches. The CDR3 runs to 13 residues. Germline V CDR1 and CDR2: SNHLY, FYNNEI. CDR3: CASSMDRDHEQYF. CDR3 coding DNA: TGTGCCAGCAGCATGGACAGGGACCACGAGCAGTACTTC.

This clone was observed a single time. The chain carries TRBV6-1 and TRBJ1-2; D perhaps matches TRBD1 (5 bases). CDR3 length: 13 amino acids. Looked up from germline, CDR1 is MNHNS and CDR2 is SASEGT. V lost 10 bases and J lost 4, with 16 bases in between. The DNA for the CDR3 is TGTGCCACTTTGTGGGACGGGGTCTATGGCTACACCTTC. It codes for CATLWDGVYGYTF.

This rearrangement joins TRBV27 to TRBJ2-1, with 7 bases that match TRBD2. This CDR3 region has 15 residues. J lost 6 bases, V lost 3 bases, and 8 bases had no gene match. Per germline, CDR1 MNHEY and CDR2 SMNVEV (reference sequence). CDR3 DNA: TGTGCCAGCAGTTTTCGGCTAGCGGCTACCAATGAGCAGTTCTTC. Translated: CASSFRLAATNEQFF.

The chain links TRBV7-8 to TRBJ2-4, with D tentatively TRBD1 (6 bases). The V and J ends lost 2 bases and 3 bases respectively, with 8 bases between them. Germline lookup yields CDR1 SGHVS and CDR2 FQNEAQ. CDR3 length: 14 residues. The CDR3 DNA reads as TGTGCCAGCAGCTTAAGGGGGAACAAAAACATTCAGTACTTC. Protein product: CASSLRGNKNIQYF.

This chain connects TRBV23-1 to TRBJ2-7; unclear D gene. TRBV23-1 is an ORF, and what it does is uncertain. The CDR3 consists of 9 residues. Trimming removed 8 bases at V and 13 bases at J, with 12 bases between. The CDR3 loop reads CASPHLLYF. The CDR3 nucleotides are TGCGCCAGCCCACACCTCCTCTACTTC.

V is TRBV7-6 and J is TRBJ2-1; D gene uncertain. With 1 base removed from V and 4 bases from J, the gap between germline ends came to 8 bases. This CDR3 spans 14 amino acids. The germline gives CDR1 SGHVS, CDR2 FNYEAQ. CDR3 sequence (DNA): TGTGCCAGCAGCTTAGGGGCTGTTTACAATGAGCAGTTCTTC. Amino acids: CASSLGAVYNEQFF. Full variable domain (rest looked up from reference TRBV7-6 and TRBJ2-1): GAGVSQSPRYKVTKRGQDVALRCDPISGHVSLYWYRQALGQGPEFLTYFNYEAQQDKSGLPNDRFSAERPEGSISTLTIQRTEQRDSAMYRCASSLGAVYNEQFFGPGTRLTVL.

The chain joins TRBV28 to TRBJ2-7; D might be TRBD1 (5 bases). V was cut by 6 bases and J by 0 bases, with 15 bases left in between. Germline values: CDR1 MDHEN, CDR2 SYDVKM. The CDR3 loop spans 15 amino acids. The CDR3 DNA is TGTGCCAGCAGCCACAGGTCATCGAGCTCCTACGAGCAGTACTTC. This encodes CASSHRSSSSYEQYF.

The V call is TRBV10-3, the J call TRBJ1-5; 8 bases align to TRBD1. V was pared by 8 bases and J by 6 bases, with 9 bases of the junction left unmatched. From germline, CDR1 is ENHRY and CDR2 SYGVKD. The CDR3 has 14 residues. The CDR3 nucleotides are TGTGCCATCGCGCTGGACAGGGTCGGTCAGCCCCAGCATTTT. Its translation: CAIALDRVGQPQHF.

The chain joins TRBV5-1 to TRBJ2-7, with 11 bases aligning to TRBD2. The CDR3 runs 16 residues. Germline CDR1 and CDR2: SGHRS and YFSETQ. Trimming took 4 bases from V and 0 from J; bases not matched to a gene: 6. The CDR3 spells CASSGGLAVSSYEQYF. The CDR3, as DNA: TGCGCCAGCAGCGGGGGACTAGCGGTTAGCTCCTACGAGCAGTACTTC. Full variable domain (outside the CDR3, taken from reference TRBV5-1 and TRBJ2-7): KAGVTQTPRYLIKTRGQQVTLSCSPISGHRSVSWYQQTPGQGLQFLFEYFSETQRNKGNFPGRFSGRQFSNSRSEMNVSTLELGDSALYLCASSGGLAVSSYEQYFGPGTRLTVT.

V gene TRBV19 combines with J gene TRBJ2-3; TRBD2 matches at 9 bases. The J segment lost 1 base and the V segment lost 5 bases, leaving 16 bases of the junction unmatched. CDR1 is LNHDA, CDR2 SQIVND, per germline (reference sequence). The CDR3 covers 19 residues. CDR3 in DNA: TGTGCCAGTAGTGCCGACGAGCTAGCGGGATACTATCGCACAGATACGCAGTATTTT. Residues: CASSADELAGYYRTDTQYF.

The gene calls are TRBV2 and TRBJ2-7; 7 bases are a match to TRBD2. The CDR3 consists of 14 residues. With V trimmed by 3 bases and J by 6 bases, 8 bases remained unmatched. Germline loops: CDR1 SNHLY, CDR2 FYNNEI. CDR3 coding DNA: TGTGCCAGCAGTGATCGGGGGAGGGAGGGCGAGCAGTACTTC. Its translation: CASSDRGREGEQYF. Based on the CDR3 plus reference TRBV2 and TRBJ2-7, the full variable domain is EPEVTQTPSHQVTQMGQEVILRCVPISNHLYFYWYRQILGQKVEFLVSFYNNEISEKSEIFDDQFSVERPDGSNFTLKIRSTKLEDSAMYFCASSDRGREGEQYFGPGTRLTVT.

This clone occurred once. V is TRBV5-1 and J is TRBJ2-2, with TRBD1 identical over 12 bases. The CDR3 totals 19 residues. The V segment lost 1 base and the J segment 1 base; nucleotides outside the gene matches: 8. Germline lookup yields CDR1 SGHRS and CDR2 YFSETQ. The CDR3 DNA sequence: TGCGCCAGCAGCTTGTTCCCCGGGACAGGGGGCGAGAACACCGGGGAGCTGTTTTTT. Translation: CASSLFPGTGGENTGELFF. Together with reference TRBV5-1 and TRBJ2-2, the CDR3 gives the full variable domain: KAGVTQTPRYLIKTRGQQVTLSCSPISGHRSVSWYQQTPGQGLQFLFEYFSETQRNKGNFPGRFSGRQFSNSRSEMNVSTLELGDSALYLCASSLFPGTGGENTGELFFGEGSRLTVL.

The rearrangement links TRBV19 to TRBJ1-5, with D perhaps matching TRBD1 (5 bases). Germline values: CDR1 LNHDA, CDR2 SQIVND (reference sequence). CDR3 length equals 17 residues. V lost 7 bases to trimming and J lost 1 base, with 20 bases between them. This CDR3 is CASINQWGGSSNQPQHF. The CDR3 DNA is TGTGCCAGTATCAATCAGTGGGGGGGGTCAAGCAATCAGCCCCAGCATTTT.

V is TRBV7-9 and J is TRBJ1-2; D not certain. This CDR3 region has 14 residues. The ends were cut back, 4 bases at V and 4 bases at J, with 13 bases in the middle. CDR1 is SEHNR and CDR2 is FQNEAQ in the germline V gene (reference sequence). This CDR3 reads CASSSQPGPYGYTF. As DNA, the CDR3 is TGTGCCAGCAGCTCACAGCCTGGGCCCTATGGCTACACCTTC.

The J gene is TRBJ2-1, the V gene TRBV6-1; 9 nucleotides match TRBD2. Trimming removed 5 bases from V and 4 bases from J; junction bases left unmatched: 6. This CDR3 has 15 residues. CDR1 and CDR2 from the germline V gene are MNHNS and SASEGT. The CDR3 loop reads CASSPGLADYNEQFF. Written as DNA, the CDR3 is TGTGCCAGCAGTCCGGGACTAGCCGATTACAATGAGCAGTTCTTC.

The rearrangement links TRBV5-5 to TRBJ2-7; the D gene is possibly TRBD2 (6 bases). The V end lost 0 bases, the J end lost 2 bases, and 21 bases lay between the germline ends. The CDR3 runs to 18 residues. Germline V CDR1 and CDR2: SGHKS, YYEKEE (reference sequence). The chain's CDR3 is CASSLVGIGPGRPYEQYF. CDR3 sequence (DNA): TGTGCCAGCAGCTTGGTCGGTATAGGGCCAGGGAGGCCCTACGAGCAGTACTTC.

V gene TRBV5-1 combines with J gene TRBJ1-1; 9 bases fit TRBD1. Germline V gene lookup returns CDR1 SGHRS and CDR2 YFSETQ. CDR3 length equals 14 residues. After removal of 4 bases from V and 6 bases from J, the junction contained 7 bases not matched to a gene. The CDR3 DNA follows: TGCGCCAGCAGCGCTAGACAGGGGGAATCTGAAGCTTTCTTT. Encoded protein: CASSARQGESEAFF.

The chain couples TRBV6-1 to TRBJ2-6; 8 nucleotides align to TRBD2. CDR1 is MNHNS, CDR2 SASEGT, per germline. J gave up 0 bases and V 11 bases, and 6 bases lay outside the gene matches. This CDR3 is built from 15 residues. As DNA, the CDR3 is TGTGCCCCCCGGGAGGGGAGCTCTGGGGCCAACGTCCTGACTTTC. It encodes CAPREGSSGANVLTF.

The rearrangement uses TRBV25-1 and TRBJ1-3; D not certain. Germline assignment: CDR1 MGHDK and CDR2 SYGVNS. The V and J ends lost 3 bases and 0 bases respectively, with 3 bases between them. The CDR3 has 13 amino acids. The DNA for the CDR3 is TGTGCCAGCAGTGATAGCTCTGGAAACACCATATATTTT. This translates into CASSDSSGNTIYF.

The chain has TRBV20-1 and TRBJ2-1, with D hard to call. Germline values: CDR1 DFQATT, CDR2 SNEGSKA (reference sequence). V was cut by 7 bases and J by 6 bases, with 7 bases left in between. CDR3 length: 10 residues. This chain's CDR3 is CSVVTNEQFF. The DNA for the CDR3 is TGCAGTGTAGTAACCAATGAGCAGTTCTTC.

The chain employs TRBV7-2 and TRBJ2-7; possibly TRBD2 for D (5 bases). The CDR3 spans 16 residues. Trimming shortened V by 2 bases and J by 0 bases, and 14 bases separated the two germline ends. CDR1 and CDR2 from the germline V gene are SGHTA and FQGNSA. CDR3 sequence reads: CASSLRGGPSSYEQYF. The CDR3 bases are TGTGCCAGCAGCTTACGCGGCGGGCCGAGCTCCTACGAGCAGTACTTC.

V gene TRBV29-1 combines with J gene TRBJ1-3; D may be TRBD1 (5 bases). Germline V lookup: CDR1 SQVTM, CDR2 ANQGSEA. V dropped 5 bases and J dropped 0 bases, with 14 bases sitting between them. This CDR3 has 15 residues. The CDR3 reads CSVSGTVISGNTIYF. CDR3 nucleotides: TGCAGCGTTTCGGGGACCGTTATCTCTGGAAACACCATATATTTT.

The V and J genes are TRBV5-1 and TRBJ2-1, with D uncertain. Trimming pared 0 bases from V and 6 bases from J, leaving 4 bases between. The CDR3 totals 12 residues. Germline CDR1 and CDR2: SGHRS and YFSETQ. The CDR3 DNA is TGCGCCAGCAGCTTGGCTGTCAATGAGCAGTTCTTC. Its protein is CASSLAVNEQFF.

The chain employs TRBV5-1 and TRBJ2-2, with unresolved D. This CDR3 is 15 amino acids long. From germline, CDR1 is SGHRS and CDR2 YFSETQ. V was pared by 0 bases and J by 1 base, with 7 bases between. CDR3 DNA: TGCGCCAGCAGCTTGGAAGGCCTGAACACCGGGGAGCTGTTTTTT. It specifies CASSLEGLNTGELFF. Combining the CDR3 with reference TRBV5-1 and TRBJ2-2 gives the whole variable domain KAGVTQTPRYLIKTRGQQVTLSCSPISGHRSVSWYQQTPGQGLQFLFEYFSETQRNKGNFPGRFSGRQFSNSRSEMNVSTLELGDSALYLCASSLEGLNTGELFFGEGSRLTVL.

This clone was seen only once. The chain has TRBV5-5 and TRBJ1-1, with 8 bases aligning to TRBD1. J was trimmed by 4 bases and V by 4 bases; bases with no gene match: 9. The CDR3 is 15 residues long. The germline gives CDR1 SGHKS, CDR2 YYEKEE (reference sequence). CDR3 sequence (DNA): TGTGCCAGCAGCCTTAGTCCAGGGGGCATCACTGAAGCTTTCTTT. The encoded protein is CASSLSPGGITEAFF. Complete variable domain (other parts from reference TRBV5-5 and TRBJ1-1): DAGVTQSPTHLIKTRGQQVTLRCSPISGHKSVSWYQQVLGQGPQFIFQYYEKEERGRGNFPDRFSARQFPNYSSELNVNALLLGDSALYLCASSLSPGGITEAFFGQGTRLTVV.

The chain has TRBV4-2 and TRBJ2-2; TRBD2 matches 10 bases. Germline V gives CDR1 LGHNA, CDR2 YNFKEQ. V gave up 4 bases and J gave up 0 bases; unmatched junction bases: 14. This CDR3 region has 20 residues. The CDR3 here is CASSLDQPSGSFTNTGELFF. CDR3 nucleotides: TGTGCCAGCAGCCTCGACCAGCCTAGCGGGAGTTTTACGAACACCGGGGAGCTGTTTTTT.